This TCR beta chain was observed in a study of cytomegalovirus exposure and HLA in healthy donors. Findings of the study overall: The likely explanation for a cluster of highly shared sequence variants was sequencing artifact.

PCR amplification relied on 60 Vbeta primers (plus 13 Jbeta primers). TCRdb's table, derived via immunoSEQ multiplex PCR, lists solely in-frame clones and lacks some. The sample consists of about 140,000 clones, around three quarters of them appearing once. V trimming: 4 bases; J trimming: 0 bases; junction bases outside the gene matches: 9. Per germline, CDR1 SGHRS and CDR2 YFSETQ. The CDR3 has 19 amino acids. A remark on this clone: Antigen unknown.

This sequence originates from a woman aged 18-30 years in good health and CMV-seropositive. V usage is TRBV5-1 and J usage is TRBJ2-1; 14 bases fit TRBD2. Sequencing was performed on PBMCs. CDR3 nucleotide sequence: TGCGCCAGCAGCAAAGGACTAGCGGGGGGAACTAGCTCCTACAATGAGCAGTTCTTC. It specifies CASSKGLAGGTSSYNEQFF.